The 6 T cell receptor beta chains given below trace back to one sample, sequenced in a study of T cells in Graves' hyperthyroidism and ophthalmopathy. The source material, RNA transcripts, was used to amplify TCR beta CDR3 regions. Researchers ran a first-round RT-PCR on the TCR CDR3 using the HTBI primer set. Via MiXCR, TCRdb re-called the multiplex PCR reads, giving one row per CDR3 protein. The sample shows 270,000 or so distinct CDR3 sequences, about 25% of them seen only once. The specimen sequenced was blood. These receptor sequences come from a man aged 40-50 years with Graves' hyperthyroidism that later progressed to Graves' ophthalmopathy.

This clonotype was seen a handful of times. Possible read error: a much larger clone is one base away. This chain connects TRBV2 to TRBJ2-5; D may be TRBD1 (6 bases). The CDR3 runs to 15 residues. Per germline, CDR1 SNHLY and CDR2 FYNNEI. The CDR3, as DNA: TGTGTCAGCAGTGTCTATGGACAGCCCCAAGAGACCCAGTACTTC. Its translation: CVSSVYGQPQETQYF. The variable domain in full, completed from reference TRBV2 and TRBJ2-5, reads EPEVTQTPSHQVTQMGQEVILRCVPISNHLYFYWYRQILGQKVEFLVSFYNNEISEKSEIFDDQFSVERPDGSNFTLKIRSTKLEDSAMYFCVSSVYGQPQETQYFGPGTRLLVL.

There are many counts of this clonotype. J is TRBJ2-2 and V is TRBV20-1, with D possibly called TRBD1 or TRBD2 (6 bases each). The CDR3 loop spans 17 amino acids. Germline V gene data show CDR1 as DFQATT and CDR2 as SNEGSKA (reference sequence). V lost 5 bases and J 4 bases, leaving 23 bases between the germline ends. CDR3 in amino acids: CSAGPGSGASSTGELFF. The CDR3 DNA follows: TGCAGTGCTGGCCCAGGGTCGGGGGCGTCGAGCACCGGGGAGCTGTTTTTT.

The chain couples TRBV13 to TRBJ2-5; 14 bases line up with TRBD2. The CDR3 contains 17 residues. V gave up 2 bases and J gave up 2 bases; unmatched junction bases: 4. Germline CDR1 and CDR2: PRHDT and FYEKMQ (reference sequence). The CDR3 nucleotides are TGTGCCAGCAGCTTACACGGGACTAGCGGGGGTCAAGAGACCCAGTACTTC. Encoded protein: CASSLHGTSGGQETQYF.

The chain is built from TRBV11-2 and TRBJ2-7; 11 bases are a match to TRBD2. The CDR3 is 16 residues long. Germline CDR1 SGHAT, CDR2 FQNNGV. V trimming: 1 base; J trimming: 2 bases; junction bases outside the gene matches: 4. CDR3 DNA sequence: TGTGCCAGCAGCTTAGGCGGTAGCGGGAGGGCCTACGAGCAGTACTTC. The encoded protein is CASSLGGSGRAYEQYF.

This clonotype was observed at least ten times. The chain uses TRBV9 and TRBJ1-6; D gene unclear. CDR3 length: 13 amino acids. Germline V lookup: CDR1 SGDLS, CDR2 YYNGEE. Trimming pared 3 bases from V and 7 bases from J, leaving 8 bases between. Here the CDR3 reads CASSAVQNSPLHF. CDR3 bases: TGTGCCAGCAGCGCTGTACAAAATTCACCCCTCCACTTT.

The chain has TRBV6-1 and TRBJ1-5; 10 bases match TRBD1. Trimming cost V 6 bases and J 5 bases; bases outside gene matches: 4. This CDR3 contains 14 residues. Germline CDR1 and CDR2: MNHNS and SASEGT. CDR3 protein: CASSQTGGHQPQHF. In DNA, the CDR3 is TGTGCCAGCAGCCAGACAGGGGGCCATCAGCCCCAGCATTTT.